This T cell receptor (beta chain) was identified in a study of blood T cell repertoires in COVID-19. Study details: COVID-19 samples collected from the United States, Italy and Spain covered acute and convalescent phases. From T cells, B-cell-depleted T cells, or PBMCs came the material, which was cDNA or gDNA.

Per the study methods: How many nucleated cells were present was estimated from reference gene primer amplification. Assay used: immunoSEQ multiplex PCR; TCRdb lists only in-frame clones, some missing. V, J and clone size derive from that table, while D and trimming were established from the DNA sequence. Of 85,000 to 130,000 clones listed, approximately 86% are singletons. The germline gives CDR1 SGHRS, CDR2 YFSETQ. J gave up 0 bases and V 2 bases, and 4 bases lay outside the gene matches. This CDR3 contains 16 residues. The chain recombines TRBV5-1 with TRBJ2-1; 8 positions agree with TRBD1. The sequenced sample was peripheral blood. The TCR was taken from a woman aged 55-70 years with acute or convalescent COVID-19. The CDR3 sequence: CASSFAGGSSYNEQFF. CDR3 coding DNA: TGCGCCAGCAGCTTCGCAGGGGGCTCCTCCTACAATGAGCAGTTCTTC.